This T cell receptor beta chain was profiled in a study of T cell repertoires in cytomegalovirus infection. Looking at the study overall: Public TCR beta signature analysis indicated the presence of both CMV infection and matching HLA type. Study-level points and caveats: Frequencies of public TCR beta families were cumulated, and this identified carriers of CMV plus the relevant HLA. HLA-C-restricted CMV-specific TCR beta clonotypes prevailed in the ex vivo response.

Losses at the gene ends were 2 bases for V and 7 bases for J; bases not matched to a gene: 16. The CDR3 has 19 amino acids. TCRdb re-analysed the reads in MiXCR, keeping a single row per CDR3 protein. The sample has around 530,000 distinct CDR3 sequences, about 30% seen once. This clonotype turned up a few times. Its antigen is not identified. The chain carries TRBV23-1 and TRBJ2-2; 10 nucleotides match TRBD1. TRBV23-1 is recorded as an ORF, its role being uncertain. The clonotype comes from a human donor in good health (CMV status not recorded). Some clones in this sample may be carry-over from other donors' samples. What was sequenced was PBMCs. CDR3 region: CASSQNSGTGAPIGGELFF. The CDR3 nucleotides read TGCGCCAGCAGTCAAAACTCCGGGACAGGGGCCCCTATTGGCGGGGAGCTGTTTTTT.